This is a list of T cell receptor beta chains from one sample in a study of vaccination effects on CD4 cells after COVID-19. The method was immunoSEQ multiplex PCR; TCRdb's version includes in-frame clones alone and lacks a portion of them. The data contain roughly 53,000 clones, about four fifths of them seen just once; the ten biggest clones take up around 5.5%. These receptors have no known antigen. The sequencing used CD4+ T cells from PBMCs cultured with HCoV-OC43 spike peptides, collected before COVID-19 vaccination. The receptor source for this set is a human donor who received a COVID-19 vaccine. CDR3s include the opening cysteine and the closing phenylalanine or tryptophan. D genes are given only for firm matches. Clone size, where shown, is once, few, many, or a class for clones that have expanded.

cdr3_nt: TGTGCCAGCAGCCAAGAGGGTGGGAACACTGAAGCTTTCTTT
cdr3_aa: CASSQEGGNTEAFF
j_call: TRBJ1-1
d_call: -
v_call: TRBV3-1/TRBV3-2
clone_size: few
cdr3_length: 14

cdr3_nt: TGTGCCAGCAGCCAAGCCAGACAGGGCTCTGGAAACACCATATATTTT
cdr3_aa: CASSQARQGSGNTIYF
j_call: TRBJ1-3
d_call: TRBD1
v_call: TRBV3-1/TRBV3-2
clone_size: -
cdr3_length: 16

cdr3_nt: TGTGCCACCAGTGATCATGACTCTGGGGCCAACGTCCTGACTTTC
cdr3_aa: CATSDHDSGANVLTF
j_call: TRBJ2-6
d_call: -
v_call: TRBV24-1
clone_size: -
cdr3_length: 15

cdr3_nt: TGTGCCAGCAGCTTAGACAGGGTCAATGAGCAGTTCTTC
cdr3_aa: CASSLDRVNEQFF
j_call: TRBJ2-1
d_call: -
v_call: TRBV7-7
clone_size: -
cdr3_length: 13

cdr3_nt: TGTGCCAGCAGGCAAAGGCCCCCCCAGAGGAGCTCCTATAATTCACCCCTCCACTTT
cdr3_aa: CASRQRPPQRSSYNSPLHF
j_call: TRBJ1-6
d_call: -
v_call: TRBV27
clone_size: -
cdr3_length: 19

cdr3_nt: TGTGCCAGCAGCTTATTGGGACTAGGAAGAGGTAGCACAGATACGCAGTATTTT
cdr3_aa: CASSLLGLGRGSTDTQYF
j_call: TRBJ2-3
d_call: TRBD2
v_call: TRBV7-3
clone_size: -
cdr3_length: 18

cdr3_nt: TGCGCCAGCAGCTTGGCCGAAGGAGACACTGAAGCTTTCTTT
cdr3_aa: CASSLAEGDTEAFF
j_call: TRBJ1-1
d_call: -
v_call: TRBV5-1
clone_size: -
cdr3_length: 14

cdr3_nt: TGTGCCAGCAGCTTAAGAGGGGGGACCGGGGAGCTGTTTTTT
cdr3_aa: CASSLRGGTGELFF
j_call: TRBJ2-2
d_call: -
v_call: TRBV7-2
clone_size: -
cdr3_length: 14

cdr3_nt: TGTGCCAGCAGCGGGGGGCGGATAGGGGGCCGAGGCTACACCTTC
cdr3_aa: CASSGGRIGGRGYTF
j_call: TRBJ1-2
d_call: TRBD1
v_call: TRBV11-2
clone_size: few
cdr3_length: 15

cdr3_nt: TGTGCCAGCAGTTACCAGGGGGCTCGGACAGATACGCAGTATTTT
cdr3_aa: CASSYQGARTDTQYF
j_call: TRBJ2-3
d_call: TRBD1
v_call: TRBV6-5
clone_size: -
cdr3_length: 15

cdr3_nt: TGTGCCAGCAGCTTAGTAGCAGGGGCGTTTGAAGCTTTCTTT
cdr3_aa: CASSLVAGAFEAFF
j_call: TRBJ1-1
d_call: -
v_call: TRBV7-8
clone_size: -
cdr3_length: 14

cdr3_nt: TGCAGCGTTGGTGGGGCGGGGGTGAGAGAGACCCAGTACTTC
cdr3_aa: CSVGGAGVRETQYF
j_call: TRBJ2-5
d_call: TRBD2
v_call: TRBV29-1
clone_size: -
cdr3_length: 14

cdr3_nt: TGTGCCAGCAGTTCCCTTTCGGGGCCCCAGCATTTT
cdr3_aa: CASSSLSGPQHF
j_call: TRBJ1-5
d_call: -
v_call: TRBV12-3/TRBV12-4
clone_size: -
cdr3_length: 12

cdr3_nt: TGTGCCACCCGCCCGGGGCCTAATGAAAAACTGTTTTTT
cdr3_aa: CATRPGPNEKLFF
j_call: TRBJ1-4
d_call: -
v_call: TRBV6-5
clone_size: -
cdr3_length: 13

cdr3_nt: TGTGCCCATCCAGGGACAGCTCTTTACTGGCCCCTCCACTTT
cdr3_aa: CAHPGTALYWPLHF
j_call: TRBJ1-6
d_call: TRBD1
v_call: TRBV5-3
clone_size: -
cdr3_length: 14

cdr3_nt: TGTGCCAGCAGTTCCGGGACGGACCGGGTGCCCCTCCACTTT
cdr3_aa: CASSSGTDRVPLHF
j_call: TRBJ1-6
d_call: -
v_call: TRBV27
clone_size: -
cdr3_length: 14

cdr3_nt: TGTGCCAGCAGCCAAGCTACCAGGGTTCAAACTGAAGCTTTCTTT
cdr3_aa: CASSQATRVQTEAFF
j_call: TRBJ1-1
d_call: -
v_call: TRBV3-1/TRBV3-2
clone_size: -
cdr3_length: 15

cdr3_nt: TGTGCCAGCAGCCAGCGTGGCAATGAGCAGTTCTTC
cdr3_aa: CASSQRGNEQFF
j_call: TRBJ2-1
d_call: -
v_call: TRBV6-5
clone_size: -
cdr3_length: 12

cdr3_nt: TGTGCCAGTAGTTGGGACAGTTTTGGAAACACCATATATTTT
cdr3_aa: CASSWDSFGNTIYF
j_call: TRBJ1-3
d_call: TRBD1
v_call: TRBV19
clone_size: -
cdr3_length: 14

cdr3_nt: TGCGCCAGCAGCACAACCCTGTCCGGGACAGGGGGCGTAGTCGGGGAGCTGTTTTTT
cdr3_aa: CASSTTLSGTGGVVGELFF
j_call: TRBJ2-2
d_call: TRBD1
v_call: TRBV4-1
clone_size: few
cdr3_length: 19

cdr3_nt: TGTGCCAGCAGCTCAGAGACCGGGACTGCCTACAATGAGCAGTTCTTC
cdr3_aa: CASSSETGTAYNEQFF
j_call: TRBJ2-1
d_call: -
v_call: TRBV7-9
clone_size: -
cdr3_length: 16

cdr3_nt: TGTGCCAGCAGCCCCGCGAGGGGGAACACCGGGGAGCTGTTTTTT
cdr3_aa: CASSPARGNTGELFF
j_call: TRBJ2-2
d_call: -
v_call: TRBV5-4
clone_size: few
cdr3_length: 15

cdr3_nt: TGTGCCAGCAGACTCCGGGGGGAGAGCACAGATACGCAGTATTTT
cdr3_aa: CASRLRGESTDTQYF
j_call: TRBJ2-3
d_call: TRBD2
v_call: TRBV6-5
clone_size: medium-sized
cdr3_length: 15

cdr3_nt: TGTGCCAGTAGAGCAGGGGATGGCTACACCTTC
cdr3_aa: CASRAGDGYTF
j_call: TRBJ1-2
d_call: -
v_call: TRBV19
clone_size: few
cdr3_length: 11

cdr3_nt: TGTGCCAGCAGCGTATTTGCGGGGGAATACAATGAGCAGTTCTTC
cdr3_aa: CASSVFAGEYNEQFF
j_call: TRBJ2-1
d_call: TRBD2
v_call: TRBV9
clone_size: once
cdr3_length: 15

cdr3_nt: TGCGCCAGCAGCCGCGACAACAACTATGGCTACACCTTC
cdr3_aa: CASSRDNNYGYTF
j_call: TRBJ1-2
d_call: -
v_call: TRBV5-1
clone_size: -
cdr3_length: 13

cdr3_nt: TGCGCCAGCAGCCCGGGAATACAGGGTTCGGCGGAGACCCAGTACTTC
cdr3_aa: CASSPGIQGSAETQYF
j_call: TRBJ2-5
d_call: -
v_call: TRBV5-1
clone_size: -
cdr3_length: 16

cdr3_nt: TGCGCCAGCAGCTTGTTTCAGGGGGAAGGCACTGAAGCTTTCTTT
cdr3_aa: CASSLFQGEGTEAFF
j_call: TRBJ1-1
d_call: TRBD1
v_call: TRBV5-1
clone_size: -
cdr3_length: 15

cdr3_nt: TGCGCCAGCAGCTTGAGGGAATACAATGAGCAGTTCTTC
cdr3_aa: CASSLREYNEQFF
j_call: TRBJ2-1
d_call: -
v_call: TRBV5-1
clone_size: -
cdr3_length: 13

cdr3_nt: TGTGCCAGCAGCTTAGGGTCATCGGACAGGGAGTACTTC
cdr3_aa: CASSLGSSDREYF
j_call: TRBJ2-5
d_call: TRBD1
v_call: TRBV11-2
clone_size: -
cdr3_length: 13

cdr3_nt: TGTGCCAGCAGCTACCAGGGGGGGGAGACCCAGTACTTC
cdr3_aa: CASSYQGGETQYF
j_call: TRBJ2-5
d_call: -
v_call: TRBV7-9
clone_size: -
cdr3_length: 13

cdr3_nt: TGTGCCAGCAGGGCGACAGGGATAAGGAACACAGATACGCAGTATTTT
cdr3_aa: CASRATGIRNTDTQYF
j_call: TRBJ2-3
d_call: TRBD1
v_call: TRBV2
clone_size: -
cdr3_length: 16

cdr3_nt: TGTGCCAGCCCCCGGATGGGACTAGCGGTCTCCTACAATGAGCAGTTCTTC
cdr3_aa: CASPRMGLAVSYNEQFF
j_call: TRBJ2-1
d_call: TRBD2
v_call: TRBV5-8
clone_size: -
cdr3_length: 17

cdr3_nt: TGTGCCAGCAGTGCGGGGGGGGTCGGCACAGATACGCAGTATTTT
cdr3_aa: CASSAGGVGTDTQYF
j_call: TRBJ2-3
d_call: TRBD2
v_call: TRBV5-8
clone_size: -
cdr3_length: 15

cdr3_nt: TGTGCCTGGAGTGTATCTCGGGATACGCAGTATTTT
cdr3_aa: CAWSVSRDTQYF
j_call: TRBJ2-3
d_call: -
v_call: TRBV30
clone_size: -
cdr3_length: 12

cdr3_nt: TGCGCCAGCAGAGGGACTAGCGGGGGGGCCGGGGAGCTGTTTTTT
cdr3_aa: CASRGTSGGAGELFF
j_call: TRBJ2-2
d_call: TRBD2
v_call: TRBV4-1
clone_size: -
cdr3_length: 15

cdr3_nt: TGTGCCAGCAGAACTCCAGGGGGGCCCCAGCATTTT
cdr3_aa: CASRTPGGPQHF
j_call: TRBJ1-5
d_call: TRBD1
v_call: TRBV6-6
clone_size: -
cdr3_length: 12

cdr3_nt: TGTGCCAGTAGTAAGACTAGCGGGGGAGGCCAAGAGACCCAGTACTTC
cdr3_aa: CASSKTSGGGQETQYF
j_call: TRBJ2-5
d_call: TRBD2
v_call: TRBV19
clone_size: -
cdr3_length: 16

cdr3_nt: TGTGCAAGTCGCCCCGAGACAGATAATTCACCCCTCCACTTT
cdr3_aa: CASRPETDNSPLHF
j_call: TRBJ1-6
d_call: -
v_call: TRBV12-2
clone_size: few
cdr3_length: 14

cdr3_nt: TGCGCCAGCAGCTTGGCACGGCGGGGACAGGGCTGGAAGGACACCGGGGAGCTGTTTTTT
cdr3_aa: CASSLARRGQGWKDTGELFF
j_call: TRBJ2-2
d_call: TRBD1
v_call: TRBV5-1
clone_size: -
cdr3_length: 20

cdr3_nt: TGTGCCAGCAGATTAACAGAGACCCAGTACTTC
cdr3_aa: CASRLTETQYF
j_call: TRBJ2-5
d_call: -
v_call: TRBV7-9
clone_size: few
cdr3_length: 11

cdr3_nt: TGCGCCAGCAGCCAAGGAGGTTTTGGGGGCGTCGATCAGCCCCAGCATTTT
cdr3_aa: CASSQGGFGGVDQPQHF
j_call: TRBJ1-5
d_call: -
v_call: TRBV4-1
clone_size: -
cdr3_length: 17

cdr3_nt: TGTGCCAGCAGCTCCAGCCGCGTCGGGGATACGCAGTATTTT
cdr3_aa: CASSSSRVGDTQYF
j_call: TRBJ2-3
d_call: -
v_call: TRBV7-7
clone_size: -
cdr3_length: 14

cdr3_nt: TGTGCCTGGAGTGGCAGGGGCTTGGGCTCTGGAAACACCATATATTTT
cdr3_aa: CAWSGRGLGSGNTIYF
j_call: TRBJ1-3
d_call: -
v_call: TRBV30
clone_size: few
cdr3_length: 16

cdr3_nt: TGTGCCAGCAGCTTAATGCAGGGCCATAATTCACCCCTCCACTTT
cdr3_aa: CASSLMQGHNSPLHF
j_call: TRBJ1-6
d_call: -
v_call: TRBV7-3
clone_size: few
cdr3_length: 15